This T cell receptor (beta chain) derives from a study of shared clonotypes between healthy human individuals. Worth noting for this clone: Likely a read error: the CDR3 ends without its conserved phenylalanine or tryptophan.

Germline V gene data show CDR1 as SGDLS and CDR2 as YYNGEE. The CDR3 extends over 16 amino acids. The germline V and J ends were trimmed by 3 bases and 6 bases, with 18 bases remaining between them. Only in-frame clones appear in the TCRdb table, and some are missing; sequencing was by immunoSEQ multiplex PCR. The sample has a few million clones; approximately 95% are singletons. Input material: naive CD4+ T cells from PBMCs. The subset denotes: CD45RA+ positively selected. This rearrangement joins TRBV9 to TRBJ2-2; the D gene is possibly TRBD1 (6 bases). The sequence was collected from a young man in good health. Some clones in this sample may be carry-over from other donors' samples. The CDR3 DNA reads as TGTGCCAGCAGCGGAAACAACCTCAGGGGTCCCGGGGAGCTGTTTCTT. Translation gives CASSGNNLRGPGELFL.